The rows below give T cell receptor beta chains drawn from one sample of a study of identical twins. TCRdb reprocessed the 5' RACE reads via MiXCR and lists one record per CDR3 protein. The data contain 350,000 to 450,000 distinct CDR3 sequences, around 20% of them seen just once; the ten biggest clones take up 12%. Sequencing input: naive T cells sorted from blood. The origin of the receptors is a man in his fifties in good health. CDR3s include the opening cysteine and the closing phenylalanine or tryptophan. The order of the fields is J gene, clone size, D gene, V gene, CDR3 protein, CDR3 DNA. D genes are given only for firm matches. Size values are once, few and many counts, or a class for expanded clones, and some rows have none.

>TRBJ1-6|NA|NA|TRBV11-2
CASSLRAGDNSPLHF
TGTGCCAGCAGCTTAAGGGCAGGGGACAATTCACCCCTCCACTTT
>TRBJ2-1|few|TRBD1|TRBV4-3
CASSQQMPGQGIFEQFF
TGCGCCAGCAGCCAACAAATGCCGGGACAGGGGATATTCGAGCAGTTCTTC
>TRBJ1-2|few|NA|TRBV12-3/TRBV12-4
CASSIGLQGYGYTF
TGTGCCAGCAGCATAGGACTTCAGGGGTATGGCTACACCTTC
>TRBJ2-2|many|NA|TRBV5-5
CASSLSGTSTGELFF
TGTGCCAGCAGCTTGTCCGGGACCTCCACCGGGGAGCTGTTTTTT
>TRBJ2-7|many|NA|TRBV10-3
CAISESRISYEQYF
TGTGCCATCAGTGAATCGAGGATATCCTACGAGCAGTACTTC
>TRBJ2-1|few|NA|TRBV6-5
CASSRGGFEQFF
TGTGCCAGCAGTAGGGGAGGATTTGAGCAGTTCTTC
>TRBJ2-3|NA|TRBD1|TRBV5-6
CASSFVGQGPDTQYF
TGTGCCAGCAGCTTCGTCGGACAGGGCCCAGATACGCAGTATTTT
>TRBJ2-5|few|NA|TRBV10-1
CASSESAVSIQETQYF
TGCGCCAGCAGTGAGTCGGCGGTGAGCATCCAAGAGACCCAGTACTTC
>TRBJ1-1|few|TRBD1|TRBV20-1
CSAREIKTGGFGTEAFF
TGCAGTGCTAGAGAGATTAAGACAGGGGGGTTCGGAACTGAAGCTTTCTTT
>TRBJ2-1|NA|TRBD2|TRBV11-2
CASSLDWSGRASILEQFF
TGTGCCAGCAGCTTAGATTGGAGCGGGAGGGCCTCTATACTTGAGCAGTTCTTC
>TRBJ2-1|few|NA|TRBV5-1
CASSPVGGLGNEQFF
TGCGCCAGCAGCCCGGTGGGGGGCCTGGGCAATGAGCAGTTCTTC
>TRBJ2-6|NA|NA|TRBV7-9
CASSPGLYHSGANVLTF
TGTGCCAGCAGCCCGGGACTGTACCACTCTGGGGCCAACGTCCTGACTTTC
>TRBJ2-7|NA|TRBD2|TRBV12-3/TRBV12-4
CASRGGAGFSYEQYF
TGTGCCAGCAGGGGCGGAGCGGGGTTCTCCTACGAGCAGTACTTC
>TRBJ2-7|NA|NA|TRBV5-1
CASSQSGASGSYEQYF
TGCGCCAGCAGCCAGAGTGGGGCTAGTGGGTCCTACGAGCAGTACTTC
>TRBJ2-1|few|NA|TRBV7-9
CASSPGFGYNEQFF
TGTGCCAGCAGCCCGGGGTTTGGGTACAATGAGCAGTTCTTC
>TRBJ2-2|NA|NA|TRBV20-1
CSARLGGPNTGELFF
TGCAGTGCTAGACTTGGCGGACCGAACACCGGGGAGCTGTTTTTT
>TRBJ1-5|NA|TRBD1|TRBV28
CASSSTGARNQPQHF
TGTGCCAGCAGTTCCACAGGGGCTCGCAATCAGCCCCAGCATTTT
>TRBJ2-5|NA|NA|TRBV28
CASSTNSGVETQYF
TGTGCCAGCAGTACCAACTCAGGGGTTGAGACCCAGTACTTC
>TRBJ2-7|NA|NA|TRBV4-1
CASSQVKGTYEQYF
TGCGCCAGCAGCCAAGTCAAGGGGACCTACGAGCAGTACTTC
>TRBJ1-1|many|NA|TRBV10-2
CASRGTLGTEAFF
TGCGCCAGCAGGGGCACCCTCGGGACTGAAGCTTTCTTT
>TRBJ2-3|few|TRBD2|TRBV4-3
CASSRGGPNTDTQYF
TGCGCCAGCAGCCGGGGAGGGCCGAACACAGATACGCAGTATTTT
>TRBJ1-2|few|NA|TRBV10-3
CAIQGGWNYGYTF
TGTGCCATTCAAGGGGGGTGGAACTATGGCTACACCTTC